These T cell receptor beta chains were read from a single sample in a study of OX40 agonist ivuxolimab in advanced cancers. Assay: immunoSEQ multiplex PCR; the TCRdb copy retains only in-frame clones and omits some. The table lists over 55,000 clones, about 82% of them singletons. Sample: CD4+ or CD8+ T cells sorted from blood, taken in a trial of the OX40 agonist ivuxolimab. The source of these receptors is an adult with an advanced solid tumor such as melanoma, head and neck, liver or kidney cancer. The CDR3 runs from the conserved cysteine through the conserved F or W. The D gene is left open where the match is weak. The size entry is marked missing in some rows and otherwise reads once, few, many or a size class.

len,v_gene,j_gene,abundance,d_gene,CDR3nt,CDR3aa
16,TRBV11-2,TRBJ2-1,few,TRBD2,TGTGCCAGCAGCCCAACCGGGACTAGCAGTATTAATGAGCAGTTCTTC,CASSPTGTSSINEQFF
13,TRBV15,TRBJ2-7,few,.,TGTGCCACCAGCAGGGACAGAGTGGACGAGCAGTACTTC,CATSRDRVDEQYF
16,TRBV27,TRBJ2-1,.,.,TGTGCCAGCAGTTTAGAGTATCGGGAGATGTGGAATGAGCAGTTCTTC,CASSLEYREMWNEQFF
16,TRBV7-3,TRBJ1-3,.,.,TGTGCCAGCAGCCTCCGAGGGGTCGGCGCGGGAAACACCATATATTTT,CASSLRGVGAGNTIYF
16,TRBV10-3,TRBJ2-1,.,TRBD2,TGTGCCATCAGTGCCGAATGGGCGGGAGGGCTCAGTGAGCAGTTCTTC,CAISAEWAGGLSEQFF
15,TRBV30,TRBJ2-3,.,TRBD2,TGTGCCTGGAAACTAGCGGGATCTCTCACAGATACGCAGTATTTT,CAWKLAGSLTDTQYF
13,TRBV2,TRBJ2-7,.,.,TGTGCCAGCTGGCGGTGGGGGAGATACGAGCAGTACTTC,CASWRWGRYEQYF
15,TRBV27,TRBJ2-2,once,TRBD1,TGTGCCAGCAGGCTCACCGGACAGGGTTCCGGGGAGCTGTTTTTT,CASRLTGQGSGELFF
13,TRBV5-5,TRBJ2-7,.,TRBD2,TGTGCCAGCAGCTTGCCGGCTAGCGGGAGTCTCTACTTC,CASSLPASGSLYF
15,TRBV19,TRBJ2-7,.,TRBD1,TGTGCCAGTAGATATTCCGGGACAGGGGGCTCCGAGCAGTACTTC,CASRYSGTGGSEQYF
16,TRBV11-3,TRBJ2-1,few,.,TGTGCCAGCAGCTTAGGGCCCCTTGGGACCTACAATGAGCAGTTCTTC,CASSLGPLGTYNEQFF
16,TRBV7-9,TRBJ1-3,.,TRBD1,TGTGCCAGCAGCAGCCACAGGGGCGCTGGTGGAAACACCATATATTTT,CASSSHRGAGGNTIYF
11,TRBV5-6,TRBJ2-7,.,.,TGTGCCAGCAGCCTTTACTACGAGCAGTACTTC,CASSLYYEQYF
14,TRBV6-1,TRBJ2-1,few,TRBD2,TGTGCCAGCAGGACTAGCGGGGGATACAATGAGCAGTTCTTC,CASRTSGGYNEQFF
14,TRBV28,TRBJ2-3,once,TRBD2,TGTGCCAGCTGGAGCGGGGACGGGACAGATACGCAGTATTTT,CASWSGDGTDTQYF
14,TRBV2,TRBJ1-5,few,.,TGTGCCAGCACCCAGGGGTCGAGCAATCAGCCCCAGCATTTT,CASTQGSSNQPQHF
14,TRBV23-1,TRBJ2-5,once,.,TGCGCCAGCAGTCAATACAGGGCTCAAGAGACCCAGTACTTC,CASSQYRAQETQYF
15,TRBV2,TRBJ2-6,.,.,TGTGCCAGCAGTGAACTGGGCTCTGGGGCCAACGTCCTGACTTTC,CASSELGSGANVLTF
13,TRBV5-4,TRBJ1-1,.,.,TGTGCCAGCAACATAGGACGGAACACTGAAGCTTTCTTT,CASNIGRNTEAFF
14,TRBV7-8,TRBJ2-3,.,.,TGTGCCAGCGGCCCAGAATGGGGGACAGATACGCAGTATTTT,CASGPEWGTDTQYF
14,TRBV9,TRBJ1-3,once,.,TGTGCCAGCAGCGTAGCGGGGGTTGGAAACACCATATATTTT,CASSVAGVGNTIYF
13,TRBV5-1,TRBJ2-7,.,TRBD1,TGCGCCAGCAGGGATAGTCAGGGGGACGAGCAGTACTTC,CASRDSQGDEQYF
15,TRBV2,TRBJ1-1,.,TRBD1,TGTGCCAGCTACTACTGGGGACAGACCGGCACTGAAGCTTTCTTT,CASYYWGQTGTEAFF
14,TRBV5-1,TRBJ2-3,.,.,TGCGCCAGCAGCTTGGGTCAATCTACAGATACGCAGTATTTT,CASSLGQSTDTQYF
17,TRBV7-9,TRBJ2-1,few,TRBD2,TGTGCCAGCAGCCTCCGGACTAGCGTATACTCCTACAATGAGCAGTTCTTC,CASSLRTSVYSYNEQFF
16,TRBV28,TRBJ2-3,.,.,TGTGCCAGCAGTTCCTTGGAGATTTTGGGAGGAGATACGCAGTATTTT,CASSSLEILGGDTQYF
14,TRBV2,TRBJ1-1,.,TRBD1,TGTGCCAGCAGTATGGGACAGGGGGACACTGAAGCTTTCTTT,CASSMGQGDTEAFF
13,TRBV6-6,TRBJ1-2,.,.,TGTGCCAGCAGCCCGGGGCTTAACTATGGCTACACCTTC,CASSPGLNYGYTF
17,TRBV2,TRBJ1-4,few,TRBD1,TGTGCCAGCAGTGAAACCGAATGGGAGGGGGCGAATGAAAAACTGTTTTTT,CASSETEWEGANEKLFF
17,TRBV18,TRBJ2-5,once,.,TGTGCCAGCTCACCACAAGCGGGCCTGCGGGTACAAGAGACCCAGTACTTC,CASSPQAGLRVQETQYF
13,TRBV10-3,TRBJ1-1,.,.,TGTGCCACGTTAGGGGCGGGGGACACTGAAGCTTTCTTT,CATLGAGDTEAFF
15,TRBV4-2,TRBJ2-7,few,.,TGTGCCAGCAGCCAAGAGTCCCGGACATTCTACGAGCAGTACTTC,CASSQESRTFYEQYF
14,TRBV5-1,TRBJ2-7,once,.,TGCGCCAGCAGCTTGGTAGATGGGGTTTACGAGCAGTACTTC,CASSLVDGVYEQYF
15,TRBV15,TRBJ2-3,.,.,TGTGCCACCAGCAGAGCAGGCTCTAGCACAGATACGCAGTATTTT,CATSRAGSSTDTQYF
15,TRBV5-4,TRBJ2-1,.,.,TGTGCCAGCAGCCACAGACTAGGGGAGTCCAATGAGCAGTTCTTC,CASSHRLGESNEQFF
17,TRBV7-2,TRBJ2-5,.,TRBD1,TGTGCCAGCAGCGACGGGACAGGGGGCGGGTTCTTGGAGACCCAGTACTTC,CASSDGTGGGFLETQYF
13,TRBV27,TRBJ1-2,.,.,TGTGCCAGCAGTTTTGTGGGGGCGCAGGGCTACACCTTC,CASSFVGAQGYTF
15,TRBV18,TRBJ1-1,.,.,TGTGCCAGCTCACCATCTACAGGGTCGTGGACTGAAGCTTTCTTT,CASSPSTGSWTEAFF
16,TRBV5-1,TRBJ1-6,.,TRBD1,TGCGCCAGCAGCTGGGGACCGACAGGGACGGTTTCACCCCTCCACTTT,CASSWGPTGTVSPLHF
16,TRBV18,TRBJ2-1,.,.,TGTGCCAGCCAGAAAAGGCATTCCAGCTCCTACAATGAGCAGTTCTTC,CASQKRHSSSYNEQFF